The rows below give T cell receptor beta chains drawn from one sample of a study of blood T cell repertoires in COVID-19. Here immunoSEQ multiplex PCR was the method, and the copy in TCRdb shows in-frame clones only, minus some. The data contain about 270,000 clones, about 88% of them singletons. The sample taken for sequencing was PBMCs or T cells enriched from blood (not recorded which). The receptors were gathered from a woman aged 60-75 years in a cohort exposed to, infected with or recovered from COVID-19 (not recorded which). The CDR3 runs from the conserved cysteine through the conserved F or W. The D gene is left open where the match is weak. The size of a clone is reported for some rows only, either as once, few or many, or as a class for expanded clones.

many	TRBJ2-3	TRBV29-1	-	CSVRRGPVPDTQYF	TGCAGCGTGCGCCGAGGCCCGGTACCAGATACGCAGTATTTT
-	TRBJ1-1	TRBV19	TRBD1	CASSWDPGGLLNTEAFF	TGTGCCAGTAGTTGGGACCCAGGGGGCCTACTGAACACTGAAGCTTTCTTT
-	TRBJ2-5	TRBV19	TRBD2	CASSIEGGGSETQYF	TGTGCCAGTAGTATCGAGGGCGGGGGTTCGGAGACCCAGTACTTC
-	TRBJ2-6	TRBV24-1	-	CATSEQGTGANVLTF	TGTGCCACCAGTGAGCAAGGGACAGGGGCCAACGTCCTGACTTTC
once	TRBJ2-1	TRBV30	-	CAWSEGGLSSYNEQFF	TGTGCCTGGAGTGAAGGCGGGTTAAGCTCCTACAATGAGCAGTTCTTC
-	TRBJ2-7	TRBV7-8	TRBD2	CASRPRGLAGYEQYF	TGTGCCAGCAGACCCCGGGGACTAGCGGGTTACGAGCAGTACTTC
-	TRBJ2-1	TRBV5-1	-	CASSYLGDSYNEQFF	TGCGCCAGCAGCTATCTCGGGGACTCCTACAATGAGCAGTTCTTC
-	TRBJ1-4	TRBV5-1	-	CASSLGAGEEKLFF	TGCGCCAGCAGCTTGGGAGCAGGGGAGGAAAAACTGTTTTTT
-	TRBJ2-7	TRBV28	-	CASSSSRAYEQYF	TGTGCCAGCAGCTCCTCCAGGGCCTACGAGCAGTACTTC
few	TRBJ2-3	TRBV24-1	TRBD2	CATSALGGDTDTQYF	TGTGCCACCAGTGCCTTGGGGGGGGACACAGATACGCAGTATTTT
-	TRBJ1-3	TRBV6-5	TRBD1	CASTRTTGGGNTIYF	TGTGCCAGCACCAGAACCACAGGGGGCGGAAACACCATATATTTT
many	TRBJ2-1	TRBV4-3	-	CASSQETQGGYNEQFF	TGCGCCAGCAGCCAAGAAACACAGGGTGGCTACAATGAGCAGTTCTTC
once	TRBJ2-7	TRBV19	TRBD1	CASSLPYRGHEQYF	TGTGCCAGTAGTCTCCCTTACAGGGGCCACGAGCAGTACTTC
few	TRBJ2-1	TRBV9	-	CASSPITRGEQFF	TGTGCCAGCAGCCCTATTACAAGGGGTGAGCAGTTCTTC
-	TRBJ1-5	TRBV29-1	TRBD1	CSVATGGVNQPQHF	TGCAGCGTTGCGACAGGGGGAGTCAATCAGCCCCAGCATTTT
-	TRBJ2-7	TRBV5-1	TRBD2	CASSWGGRIYEQYF	TGCGCCAGCAGCTGGGGCGGGAGAATCTACGAGCAGTACTTC
-	TRBJ1-1	TRBV5-1	TRBD1	CASSLEGAGRTEAFF	TGCGCCAGCAGCTTAGAGGGGGCGGGGAGGACTGAAGCTTTCTTT
-	TRBJ2-2	TRBV24-1	-	CATSDFTQAGTGELFF	TGTGCCACCAGTGATTTTACCCAGGCGGGAACCGGGGAGCTGTTTTTT
-	TRBJ1-3	TRBV6-5	-	CASSWDFGNTIYF	TGTGCCAGCAGTTGGGACTTCGGAAACACCATATATTTT
-	TRBJ1-5	TRBV7-8	-	CASSLATGNQPQHF	TGTGCCAGCAGCTTAGCGACAGGCAATCAGCCCCAGCATTTT
once	TRBJ2-1	TRBV5-8	TRBD2	CASSASGTSGRSEQFF	TGTGCCAGCAGCGCGTCCGGGACTAGCGGGAGGAGTGAGCAGTTCTTC
-	TRBJ2-1	TRBV6-2/TRBV6-3	TRBD1	CASSLHDRDYNEQFF	TGTGCCAGCAGTCTCCACGACAGGGACTACAATGAGCAGTTCTTC
-	TRBJ1-6	TRBV3-1/TRBV3-2	TRBD1	CASNKGQLSSYNSPLHF	TGTGCCAGCAATAAGGGACAGCTGAGCTCCTATAATTCACCCCTCCACTTT
-	TRBJ1-2	TRBV28	TRBD1	CASSLGTATYF	TGTGCCAGCAGTCTCGGGACAGCCACCTACTTC
-	TRBJ2-2	TRBV6-5	-	CASSYVGGTELFF	TGTGCCAGCAGTTACGTCGGGGGTACGGAGCTGTTTTTT
once	TRBJ2-1	TRBV28	-	CASSSFFLGGAKVNEQFF	TGTGCCAGCAGTTCCTTCTTCCTAGGGGGGGCTAAAGTGAATGAGCAGTTCTTC
-	TRBJ1-3	TRBV11-3	-	CASSDPGSGNTIYF	TGTGCCAGCAGCGATCCGGGCTCTGGAAACACCATATATTTT
-	TRBJ2-4	TRBV3-1/TRBV3-2	-	CASSQDSASAENIQYF	TGTGCCAGCAGCCAAGATTCCGCCAGTGCCGAAAACATTCAGTACTTC
-	TRBJ1-2	TRBV7-9	TRBD1	CASSRQGSNYGYTF	TGTGCCAGCAGCCGACAGGGGTCGAACTATGGCTACACCTTC
-	TRBJ2-1	TRBV11-2	TRBD1	CASSSSGQGAGEQFF	TGTGCCAGCAGCTCGTCGGGACAGGGGGCCGGTGAGCAGTTCTTC
-	TRBJ2-4	TRBV3-1/TRBV3-2	-	CASSTSGLAKNIQYF	TGTGCCAGCAGCACAAGCGGGCTAGCCAAAAACATTCAGTACTTC
-	TRBJ2-7	TRBV7-6	TRBD1	CASSLPRTGFSYEQYF	TGTGCCAGCAGCCTGCCCCGGACAGGGTTTAGCTACGAGCAGTACTTC
-	TRBJ2-7	TRBV5-8	-	CASSLELVANRGSYEQYF	TGTGCCAGCAGCTTGGAATTAGTTGCGAACCGGGGCTCCTACGAGCAGTACTTC
-	TRBJ2-5	TRBV3-1/TRBV3-2	TRBD2	CASSQVAGVQETQYF	TGTGCCAGCAGCCAAGTAGCGGGGGTCCAAGAGACCCAGTACTTC
-	TRBJ1-2	TRBV28	TRBD1	CASRTGTGLYGYTF	TGTGCCAGCAGGACCGGGACAGGGCTCTATGGCTACACCTTC
few	TRBJ2-2	TRBV10-1	-	CASSGPIRDKNTGELFF	TGCGCCAGCAGTGGCCCTATTCGGGACAAGAACACCGGGGAGCTGTTTTTT
-	TRBJ2-3	TRBV5-4	TRBD2	CASSSGLASRDTQYF	TGTGCCAGCAGCTCCGGACTAGCCAGCAGAGATACGCAGTATTTT
-	TRBJ2-3	TRBV7-7	-	CASSLGIPGAGNTQYF	TGTGCTAGCAGCTTAGGGATCCCAGGGGCTGGAAATACGCAGTATTTT
-	TRBJ2-1	TRBV18	-	CASFPQGPSYNEQFF	TGTGCCAGTTTCCCGCAGGGCCCCTCCTACAATGAGCAGTTCTTC
-	TRBJ2-1	TRBV7-2	TRBD2	CASSLVGLASLGAYNEQFF	TGTGCCAGCAGCTTAGTGGGACTAGCGAGTCTTGGGGCGTACAATGAGCAGTTCTTC
few	TRBJ2-1	TRBV19	TRBD2	CASSTTSGSLNEQFF	TGTGCCAGTAGTACGACTAGCGGGAGCCTTAATGAGCAGTTCTTC
-	TRBJ2-5	TRBV2	TRBD1	CASRGTGAETQYF	TGTGCCAGCAGGGGGACAGGGGCAGAGACCCAGTACTTC
-	TRBJ2-1	TRBV19	TRBD2	CASSHNPGTSVNEQFF	TGTGCCAGTAGTCACAATCCGGGGACTAGCGTTAATGAGCAGTTCTTC
-	TRBJ2-7	TRBV28	TRBD2	CASSPLVAGGSYEQYF	TGTGCCAGCAGTCCCCTCGTTGCGGGAGGATCCTACGAGCAGTACTTC
once	TRBJ2-3	TRBV21-1	-	CASPDRESGNTQYF	TGTGCCAGCCCGGACAGGGAGAGTGGTAATACGCAGTATTTT
-	TRBJ2-1	TRBV5-8	-	CASSLVGTQRGQFF	TGTGCCAGCAGCTTGGTCGGGACTCAGCGCGGGCAGTTCTTC
-	TRBJ1-1	TRBV7-6	-	CASSFGQLNTEAFF	TGTGCCAGCAGCTTCGGACAACTGAACACTGAAGCTTTCTTT
-	TRBJ2-4	TRBV12-3/TRBV12-4	TRBD1	CASRTDREVQYF	TGTGCCAGCAGGACGGACAGGGAGGTTCAGTACTTC
-	TRBJ2-3	TRBV4-2	-	CASSQVGQPSTDTQYF	TGTGCCAGCAGCCAAGTAGGACAACCTAGCACAGATACGCAGTATTTT
once	TRBJ1-5	TRBV30	-	CAWSPLGGDNQPQHF	TGTGCCTGGAGTCCCCTAGGGGGGGACAATCAGCCCCAGCATTTT
-	TRBJ1-5	TRBV18	TRBD1	CASSPPRDSSFDRNSQHF	TGTGCCAGCTCACCACCTCGGGACAGCAGCTTCGACCGGAATTCCCAGCATTTT
-	TRBJ2-3	TRBV27	TRBD1	CASSPRQGAFTDTQYF	TGTGCCAGCAGTCCGCGACAGGGGGCTTTCACAGATACGCAGTATTTT
once	TRBJ1-1	TRBV19	TRBD1	CASSEDRGLTNEAFF	TGTGCCAGCTCAGAGGACAGGGGGCTTACAAATGAAGCTTTCTTT
-	TRBJ2-5	TRBV7-9	TRBD2	CASSLGGGRSETQYF	TGTGCCAGCAGCTTGGGCGGCGGGAGGTCCGAGACCCAGTACTTC
few	TRBJ2-1	TRBV5-1	TRBD2	CASSLFSSGGTYNEQFF	TGCGCCAGCAGCTTGTTCTCTAGCGGGGGCACCTACAATGAGCAGTTCTTC
-	TRBJ1-3	TRBV28	TRBD1	CASKDRVGSGNTIYF	TGTGCCAGCAAAGACAGGGTAGGCTCTGGAAACACCATATATTTT
-	TRBJ2-7	TRBV5-1	-	CASSLQVSSYEQYF	TGCGCCAGCAGCTTGCAGGTCAGCTCCTACGAGCAGTACTTC
few	TRBJ1-6	TRBV7-8	TRBD1	CASSRSGQGRYNSPLHF	TGTGCCAGCAGCAGAAGCGGACAGGGAAGGTATAATTCACCCCTCCACTTT
-	TRBJ2-7	TRBV2	-	CASSGTFNYEQYF	TGTGCCAGCAGTGGGACTTTCAACTACGAGCAGTACTTC
-	TRBJ2-7	TRBV5-4	TRBD1	CASSIIPGGSSYEQYF	TGTGCCAGCAGCATTATACCAGGGGGCTCCTCCTACGAGCAGTACTTC